This record looks at one T cell receptor (beta chain) sequence and its context. With 0 bases clipped from V and 5 bases from J, the junction kept 5 bases outside the gene matches. Germline loops: CDR1 SGHDT, CDR2 YYEEEE. CDR3 length equals 16 residues. This entry comes from a study of shared clonotypes between healthy human individuals. This table comes from immunoSEQ multiplex PCR, and its TCRdb copy is limited to in-frame clones, with some not included. Counted here are 950,000 to 1,300,000 clones, around 74% occurring once; the ten biggest clones make up approximately 1.5%. Sequenced: memory CD4+ T cells sorted from blood. This sample's subset: CD45RA-negative fraction. The rearrangement joins TRBV5-6 to TRBJ1-6; 7 bases align to TRBD1. The sequence was obtained from a young man in good health. CDR3 nucleotide sequence: TGTGCCAGCAGCTTGGGCGGGACAGCAGATAATTCACCCCTCCACTTT. Translating it yields CASSLGGTADNSPLHF.